The rows below give T cell receptor beta chains drawn from one sample of a study of blood T cell repertoires in COVID-19. Here immunoSEQ multiplex PCR was the method, and the copy in TCRdb shows in-frame clones only, minus some. The data hold 150,000 to 250,000 clones, with almost 85% observed a single time. Sequencing input: peripheral blood. The receptor source for this set is a human donor with acute or convalescent COVID-19. The donor label of this sample is uncertain. Each CDR3 is given with its conserved first and last residue. A D gene is named only where the DNA matches it firmly. Clone size is given for some rows only: seen once, a few or many times, or a class if the clone is expanded.

v_call	d_call	clone_size	j_call	cdr3_nt	cdr3_aa
TRBV27	-	-	TRBJ2-7	TGTGCCAGCAGTCTTCAGGGCTCCTACGAGCAGTACTTC	CASSLQGSYEQYF
TRBV6-2/TRBV6-3	-	-	TRBJ1-1	TGTGCCAGCAGCCGATCAGGAAACACTGAAGCTTTCTTT	CASSRSGNTEAFF
TRBV18	TRBD1	once	TRBJ1-6	TGTGCCAGCTCCCACGGGACAGACCCTAATTCACCCCTCCACTTT	CASSHGTDPNSPLHF
TRBV4-1	-	-	TRBJ2-1	TGCGCCAGCAGCCAAGGGGCATTTAGCGGAAGCGGCTACAATGAGCAGTTCTTC	CASSQGAFSGSGYNEQFF
TRBV11-2	-	few	TRBJ1-2	TGTGCCAGCAGCTCCGACAGCTCTAACTATGGCTACACCTTC	CASSSDSSNYGYTF
TRBV7-9	TRBD1	-	TRBJ1-2	TGTGCCAGCAGCCGGACAGGGAATAATCAAGGCTACACCTTC	CASSRTGNNQGYTF
TRBV10-3	-	-	TRBJ1-3	TGTGCCATCAGTGAGTCGACTCGAGGGGGAAACACCATATATTTT	CAISESTRGGNTIYF
TRBV5-5	-	-	TRBJ1-3	TGTGCCAGCAGCTCCTACGGAAACACCATATATTTT	CASSSYGNTIYF
TRBV10-3	TRBD1	-	TRBJ1-5	TGTGCCATCAGTGGTGGGACAGGGGGGATGCCCCAGCATTTT	CAISGGTGGMPQHF
TRBV2	-	-	TRBJ1-5	TGTGCCAGCAGCGAACTAGGGGCAAACAATCAGCCCCAGCATTTT	CASSELGANNQPQHF
TRBV10-3	TRBD1	-	TRBJ1-5	TGTGCCATCAGTGGGGACAGGGGAATCGGTCAGCCCCAGCATTTT	CAISGDRGIGQPQHF
TRBV11-2	TRBD2	few	TRBJ2-7	TGTGCCAGCAGCTTTCCGGGACTAGGGAACTACGAGCAGTACTTC	CASSFPGLGNYEQYF
TRBV5-6	TRBD2	-	TRBJ2-3	TGTGCCAGCAGCATTCGGACTAGCGTTAACACAGATACGCAGTATTTT	CASSIRTSVNTDTQYF
TRBV10-1	-	-	TRBJ2-3	TGCGCCAGCCAGGGCGCTAGCACAGATACGCAGTATTTT	CASQGASTDTQYF
TRBV4-1	TRBD1	few	TRBJ2-7	TGCGCCAGCAGCCATGGGACCGGGACAGTCTACGAGCAGTACTTC	CASSHGTGTVYEQYF
TRBV27	-	once	TRBJ2-7	TGTGCCAGCAGTTCCGGAACTAGCAGCTCCTACGAGCAGTACTTC	CASSSGTSSSYEQYF
TRBV7-9	TRBD1	-	TRBJ1-2	TGTGCCAGCAGCCAAACGACAGGGGGAGATGGCTACACCTTC	CASSQTTGGDGYTF
TRBV2	-	-	TRBJ1-4	TGTGCCAGCAAAGACACCAATGAAAAACTGTTTTTT	CASKDTNEKLFF
TRBV30	-	-	TRBJ2-5	TGTGCCTGGAGTCCGACCGGGGAGCTCCAAGAGACCCAGTACTTC	CAWSPTGELQETQYF
TRBV28	TRBD2	-	TRBJ2-1	TGTGCCAGCAGTTCCGGGACTACAAGTAATGAGCAGTTCTTC	CASSSGTTSNEQFF
TRBV11-3	TRBD2	-	TRBJ2-5	TGTGCCAGCAGCTTAGCACCCGGGACTAGCGGGGAGGGACAAGAGACCCAGTACTTC	CASSLAPGTSGEGQETQYF
TRBV21-1	-	-	TRBJ2-2	TGTGCCAGCAGCAAAACAGGGCCGAGGGGCGGGGAGCTGTTTTTT	CASSKTGPRGGELFF
TRBV27	TRBD1	-	TRBJ1-5	TGTGCCACCCCCGGCACAGGGGGCGGTCAGCCCCAGCATTTT	CATPGTGGGQPQHF
TRBV18	TRBD1	-	TRBJ1-1	TGTGCCAGCTCACGGACAGGGAACACTGAAGCTTTCTTT	CASSRTGNTEAFF
TRBV28	-	-	TRBJ1-4	TGTGCCAGCAGTTTTGGGGGGAGCGAAAAACTGTTTTTT	CASSFGGSEKLFF
TRBV14	-	-	TRBJ1-2	TGTGCCAGCAGCCGTCCCGGGACATACTATGGCTACACCTTC	CASSRPGTYYGYTF
TRBV25-1	TRBD1	-	TRBJ1-1	TGTGCCAGCAGCCGGACAGGGAACACTGAAGCTTTCTTT	CASSRTGNTEAFF
TRBV5-1	TRBD1	-	TRBJ2-5	TGCGCCAGCAGCCAACAAACAGGGGGGGAGACCCAGTACTTC	CASSQQTGGETQYF
TRBV10-3	TRBD2	-	TRBJ2-3	TGTGCCGTCGGACTAGCCACCACAGATACGCAGTATTTT	CAVGLATTDTQYF
TRBV9	-	-	TRBJ1-1	TGTGCCAGCAGCCCCCGACAGGTTTTGGGCACTGAAGCTTTCTTT	CASSPRQVLGTEAFF
TRBV3-1/TRBV3-2	-	-	TRBJ2-7	TGTGCCAGCAGCCAAGATATGAGAATAGCGACGGGCGAGCAGTACTTC	CASSQDMRIATGEQYF
TRBV4-2	-	few	TRBJ2-4	TGTGCCAGCAGCCCCTCCCAGCTGGCGCGGATTCAGTACTTC	CASSPSQLARIQYF
TRBV30	-	-	TRBJ2-2	TGTGCCTGGCGTCCAGTAAACACCGGGGAGCTGTTTTTT	CAWRPVNTGELFF
TRBV18	TRBD1	-	TRBJ2-7	TGTGCCAGCTCACAGCTCGGACAGGGGTACGTCTACGAGCAGTACTTC	CASSQLGQGYVYEQYF
TRBV9	-	-	TRBJ2-7	TGTGCCAGCAGCCCCTTTGTGAGAGACGAGCAGTACTTC	CASSPFVRDEQYF
TRBV19	TRBD1	-	TRBJ1-5	TGTGCCAGTAGTCGAGGACAGGGCAATCAGCCCCAGCATTTT	CASSRGQGNQPQHF